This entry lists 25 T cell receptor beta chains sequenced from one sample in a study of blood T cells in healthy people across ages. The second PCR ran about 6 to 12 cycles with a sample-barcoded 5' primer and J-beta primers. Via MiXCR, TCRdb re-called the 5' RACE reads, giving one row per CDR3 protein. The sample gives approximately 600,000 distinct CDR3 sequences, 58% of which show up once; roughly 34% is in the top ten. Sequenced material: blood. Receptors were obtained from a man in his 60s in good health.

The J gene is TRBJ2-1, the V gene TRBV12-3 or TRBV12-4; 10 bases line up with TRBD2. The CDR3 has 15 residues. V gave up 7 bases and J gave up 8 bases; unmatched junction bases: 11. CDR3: CASNPGAGGTYEQFF. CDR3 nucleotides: TGTGCCAGCAACCCGGGAGCGGGGGGGACATATGAGCAGTTCTTC.

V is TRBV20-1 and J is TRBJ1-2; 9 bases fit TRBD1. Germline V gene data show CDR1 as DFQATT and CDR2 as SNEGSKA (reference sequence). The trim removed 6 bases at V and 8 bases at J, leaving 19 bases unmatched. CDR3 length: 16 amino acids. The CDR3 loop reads CSADTGQGSGSYGYTF. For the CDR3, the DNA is TGCAGTGCGGATACGGGACAGGGTAGTGGGAGCTACGGCTACACCTTC.

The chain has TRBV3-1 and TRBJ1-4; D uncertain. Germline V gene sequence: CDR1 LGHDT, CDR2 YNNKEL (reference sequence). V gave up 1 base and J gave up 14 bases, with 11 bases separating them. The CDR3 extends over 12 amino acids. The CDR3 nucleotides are TGTGCCAGCAGCCAAGGGACCCCCTTGCTGTTTTTT. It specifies CASSQGTPLLFF.

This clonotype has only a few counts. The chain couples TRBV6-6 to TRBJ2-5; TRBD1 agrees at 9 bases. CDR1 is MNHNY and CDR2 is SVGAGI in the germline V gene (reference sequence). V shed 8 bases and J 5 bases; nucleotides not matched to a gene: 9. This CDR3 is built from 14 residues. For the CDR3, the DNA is TGTGCCAGCGTATCAACAGGGGGCTGGGAGACCCAGTACTTC. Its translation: CASVSTGGWETQYF.

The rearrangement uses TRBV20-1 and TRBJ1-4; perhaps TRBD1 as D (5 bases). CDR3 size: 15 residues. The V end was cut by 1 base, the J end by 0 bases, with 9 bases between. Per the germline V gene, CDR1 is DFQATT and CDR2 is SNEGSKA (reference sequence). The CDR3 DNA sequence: TGCAGTGCTAGAGGGGACGCTGCAACTAATGAAAAACTGTTTTTT. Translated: CSARGDAATNEKLFF.

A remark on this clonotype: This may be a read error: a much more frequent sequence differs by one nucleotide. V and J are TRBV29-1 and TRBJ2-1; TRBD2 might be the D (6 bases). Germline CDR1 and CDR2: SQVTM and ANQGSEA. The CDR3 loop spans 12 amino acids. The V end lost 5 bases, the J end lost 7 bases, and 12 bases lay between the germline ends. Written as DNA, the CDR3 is TGCAGCGTTCCCCGACTAGAAAATGAGCAGTTCTTC. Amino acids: CSVPRLENEQFF.

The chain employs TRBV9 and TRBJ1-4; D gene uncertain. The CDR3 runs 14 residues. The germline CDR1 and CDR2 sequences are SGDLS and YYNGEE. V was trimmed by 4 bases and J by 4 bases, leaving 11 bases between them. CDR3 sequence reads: CASSPTAFNEKLFF. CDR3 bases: TGTGCCAGCAGCCCTACAGCGTTTAATGAAAAACTGTTTTTT.

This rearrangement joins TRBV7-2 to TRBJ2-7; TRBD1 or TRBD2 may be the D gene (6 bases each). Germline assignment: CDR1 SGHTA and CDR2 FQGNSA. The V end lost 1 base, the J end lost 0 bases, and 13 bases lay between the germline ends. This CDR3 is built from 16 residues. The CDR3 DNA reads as TGTGCCAGCAGCTTAGGTGGGGGGCGGAGCTCCTACGAGCAGTACTTC. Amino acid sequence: CASSLGGGRSSYEQYF.

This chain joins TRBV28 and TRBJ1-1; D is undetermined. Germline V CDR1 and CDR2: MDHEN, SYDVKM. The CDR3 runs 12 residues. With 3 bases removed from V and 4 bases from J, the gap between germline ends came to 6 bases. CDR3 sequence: CASSFQVTEAFF. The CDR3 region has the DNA TGTGCCAGCAGTTTCCAGGTCACTGAAGCTTTCTTT.

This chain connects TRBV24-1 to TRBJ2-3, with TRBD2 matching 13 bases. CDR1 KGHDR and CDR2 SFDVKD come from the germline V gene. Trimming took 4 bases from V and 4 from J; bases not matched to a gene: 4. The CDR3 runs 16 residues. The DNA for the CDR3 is TGTGCCACCAGTGACCCAGGACTAGCGGGGGCAGATACGCAGTATTTT. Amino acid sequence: CATSDPGLAGADTQYF.

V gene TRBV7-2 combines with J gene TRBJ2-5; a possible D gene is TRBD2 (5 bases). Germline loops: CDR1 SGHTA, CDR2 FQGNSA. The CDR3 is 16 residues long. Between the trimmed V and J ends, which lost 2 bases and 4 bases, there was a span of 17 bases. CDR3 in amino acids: CASSLRRSGLRETQYF. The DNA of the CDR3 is TGTGCCAGCAGCTTAAGGAGGTCAGGCCTCAGAGAGACCCAGTACTTC.

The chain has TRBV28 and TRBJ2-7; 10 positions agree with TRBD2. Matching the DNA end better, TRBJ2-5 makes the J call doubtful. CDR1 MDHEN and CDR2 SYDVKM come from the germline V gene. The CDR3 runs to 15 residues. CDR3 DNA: TGTGCCAGCAGTTCATTTCTAGCGGGGGCTGAGACCCAGTACTTC. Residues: CASSSFLAGAETQYF.

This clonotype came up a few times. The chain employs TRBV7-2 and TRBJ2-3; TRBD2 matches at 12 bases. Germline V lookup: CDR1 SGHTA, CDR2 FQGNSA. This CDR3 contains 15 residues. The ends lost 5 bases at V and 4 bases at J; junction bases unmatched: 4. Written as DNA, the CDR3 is TGTGCCAGCAGCCCGACTAGCGGGGGACCAGATACGCAGTATTTT. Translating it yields CASSPTSGGPDTQYF.

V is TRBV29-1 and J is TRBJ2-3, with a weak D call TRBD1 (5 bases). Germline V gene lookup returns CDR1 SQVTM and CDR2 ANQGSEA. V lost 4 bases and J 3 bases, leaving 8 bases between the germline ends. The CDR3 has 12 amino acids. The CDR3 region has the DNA TGCAGCGTTGCTGCAGGGACAGATACGCAGTATTTT. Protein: CSVAAGTDTQYF.

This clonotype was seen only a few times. Here the CDR3 reads CASSEHRDGAYEQYF. The CDR3 DNA is TGTGCCAGCAGTGAACACAGAGACGGAGCCTACGAGCAGTACTTC. The chain has TRBV6-1 and TRBJ2-7; D is unresolved. The V gene's germline CDR1 is MNHNS and CDR2 SASEGT. This CDR3 has 15 residues. Trimming left V 2 bases short and J 2 bases short, with 13 bases between.

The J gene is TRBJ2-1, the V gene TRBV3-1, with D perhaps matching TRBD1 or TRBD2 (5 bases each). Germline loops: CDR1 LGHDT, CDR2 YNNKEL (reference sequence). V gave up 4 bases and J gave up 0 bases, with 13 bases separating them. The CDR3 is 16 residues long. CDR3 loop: CASSRPKGTSYNEQFF. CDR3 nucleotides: TGTGCCAGCAGCCGACCTAAGGGGACCTCCTACAATGAGCAGTTCTTC.

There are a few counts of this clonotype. In nucleotides, the CDR3 is TGTGCCAGCAGCTTGGGGGAGAGGCTTTCCTATGGCTACACCTTC. Amino acid sequence: CASSLGERLSYGYTF. The J gene is TRBJ1-2, the V gene TRBV7-2; D is perhaps TRBD1 (5 bases). The CDR3 is 15 residues long. Trimming stripped 3 bases from V and 4 bases from J, with 15 bases between. CDR1 is SGHTA and CDR2 is FQGNSA in the germline V gene. Using reference TRBV7-2 and TRBJ1-2 for the parts outside the CDR3, the full variable domain is GAGVSQSPSNKVTEKGKDVELRCDPISGHTALYWYRQSLGQGLEFLIYFQGNSAPDKSGLPSDRFSAERTGGSVSTLTIQRTQQEDSAVYLCASSLGERLSYGYTFGSGTRLTVV.

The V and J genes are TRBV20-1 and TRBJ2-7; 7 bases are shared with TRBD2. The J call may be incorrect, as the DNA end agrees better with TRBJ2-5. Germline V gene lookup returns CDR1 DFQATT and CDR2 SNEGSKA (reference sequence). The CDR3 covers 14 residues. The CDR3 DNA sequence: TGCAGTGCTAGGGGGGTCCCGGGGGGTCAGACCCAGTACTTC. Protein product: CSARGVPGGQTQYF.

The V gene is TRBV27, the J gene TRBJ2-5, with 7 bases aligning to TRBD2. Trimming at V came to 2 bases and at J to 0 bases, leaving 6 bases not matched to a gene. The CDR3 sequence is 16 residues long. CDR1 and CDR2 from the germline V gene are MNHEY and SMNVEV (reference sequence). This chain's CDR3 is CASSLGLAVYQETQYF. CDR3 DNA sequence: TGTGCCAGCAGTTTAGGGCTAGCGGTGTACCAAGAGACCCAGTACTTC.

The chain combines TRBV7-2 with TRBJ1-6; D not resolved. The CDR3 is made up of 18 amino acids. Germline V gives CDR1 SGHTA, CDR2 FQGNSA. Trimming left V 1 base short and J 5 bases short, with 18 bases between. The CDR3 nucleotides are TGTGCCAGCAGCTTAGGCCCCCTGGGAGGGAACGATAATTCACCCCTCCACTTT. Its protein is CASSLGPLGGNDNSPLHF.

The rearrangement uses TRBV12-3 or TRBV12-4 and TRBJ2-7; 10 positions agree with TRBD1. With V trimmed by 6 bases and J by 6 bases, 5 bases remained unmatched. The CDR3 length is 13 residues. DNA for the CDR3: TGTGCCAGCAGACCGACAGGGGGCGGCGAGCAGTACTTC. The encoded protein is CASRPTGGGEQYF.

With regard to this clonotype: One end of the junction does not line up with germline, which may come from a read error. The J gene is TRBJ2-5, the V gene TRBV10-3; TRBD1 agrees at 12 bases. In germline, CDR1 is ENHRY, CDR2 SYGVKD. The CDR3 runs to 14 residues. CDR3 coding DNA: TGTGCCATCACTCGGGACAGGGGGCCGGAGACCCAATACTTC. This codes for CAITRDRGPETQYF.

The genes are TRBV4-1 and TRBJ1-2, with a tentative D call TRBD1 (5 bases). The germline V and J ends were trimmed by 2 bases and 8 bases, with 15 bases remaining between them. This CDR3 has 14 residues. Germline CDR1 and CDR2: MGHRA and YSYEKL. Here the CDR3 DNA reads TGCGCCAGCAGCCAAACGGCGGGACTGAGGGGCTACACCTTC. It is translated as CASSQTAGLRGYTF.

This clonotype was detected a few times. CDR3 nucleotide sequence: TGTGCCAGCAGCCAAGAGCCAGGATCTCCTGGCTACACCTTC. It encodes CASSQEPGSPGYTF. V gene TRBV3-1 combines with J gene TRBJ1-2; D gene uncertain. Trimming took 0 bases from V and 7 from J, leaving 12 bases between them. The CDR3 runs 14 residues. Looked up from germline, CDR1 is LGHDT and CDR2 is YNNKEL (reference sequence).

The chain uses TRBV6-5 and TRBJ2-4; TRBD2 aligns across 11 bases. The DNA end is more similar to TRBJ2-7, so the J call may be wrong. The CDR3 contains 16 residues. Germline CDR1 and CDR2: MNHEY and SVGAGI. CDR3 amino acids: CASSYLTSGAGNEQYF. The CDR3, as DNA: TGTGCCAGCAGTTATTTGACTAGCGGGGCGGGGAACGAGCAGTACTTC.